This T cell receptor (beta chain) was profiled in a study of beta chain features in type 1 diabetes. Looking at the study overall: Examined across all samples were approximately 99 million sorted cells.

The sequenced template was cDNA made from the entire isolated RNA. The method was immunoSEQ multiplex PCR; TCRdb's version includes in-frame clones alone and lacks a portion of them. The repertoire holds a few hundred thousand clones, with about 15% as singletons. A few counts support this clone. The sequencing input was naive CD4+ T cells from blood. The TCR originated in a woman under 30 in good health.

CDR3 nucleotides: TGTGCCAGCAGAGATTTAAACAGGCATGGCTACACCTTC. This codes for CASRDLNRHGYTF. This sequence joins TRBV2 and TRBJ1-2; D might be TRBD1 (5 bases). The CDR3 has 13 amino acids. CDR1 is SNHLY and CDR2 is FYNNEI in the germline V gene. V was pared by 6 bases and J by 6 bases, with 14 bases between.